This TCR beta chain was profiled in a study of T-cell memory formation after mild COVID-19. Each CDR3 protein is one row after TCRdb ran MiXCR on the 5' RACE reads. The sample yields fewer than 350,000 distinct CDR3 sequences, 8% to 9% seen once. The source material was PBMCs or a T cell subset sorted from them (not recorded which). The receptor was derived from a man aged 18 to 29 who had mild COVID-19 (a few samples of this study predate the infection). Cell type and time point are not known.

CDR3 in amino acids: CASSSGGAKNIQYF. Written as DNA, the CDR3 is TGTGCCAGCAGCTCAGGGGGAGCCAAAAACATTCAGTACTTC. The V call is TRBV7-2, the J call TRBJ2-4; 7 bases fit TRBD1. The CDR3 extends over 14 amino acids. V lost 4 bases and J lost 0; bases outside the gene matches: 0. Germline V lookup: CDR1 SGHTA, CDR2 FQGNSA.